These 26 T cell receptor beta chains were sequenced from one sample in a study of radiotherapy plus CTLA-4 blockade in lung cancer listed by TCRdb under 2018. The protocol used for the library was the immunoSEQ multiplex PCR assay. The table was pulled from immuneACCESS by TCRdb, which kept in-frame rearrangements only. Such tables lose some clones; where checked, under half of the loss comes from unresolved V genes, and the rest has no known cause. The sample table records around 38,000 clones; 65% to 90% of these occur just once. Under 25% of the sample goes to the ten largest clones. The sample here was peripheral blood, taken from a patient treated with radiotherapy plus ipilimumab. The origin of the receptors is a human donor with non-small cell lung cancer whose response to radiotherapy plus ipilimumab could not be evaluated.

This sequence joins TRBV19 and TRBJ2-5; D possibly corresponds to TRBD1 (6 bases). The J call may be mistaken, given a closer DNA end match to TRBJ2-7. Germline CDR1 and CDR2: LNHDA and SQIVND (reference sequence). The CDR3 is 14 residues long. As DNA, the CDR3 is TGTGCCAGTAGTGCCAGGGGTGGATCCTACGAGCAGTACTTC. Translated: CASSARGGSYEQYF.

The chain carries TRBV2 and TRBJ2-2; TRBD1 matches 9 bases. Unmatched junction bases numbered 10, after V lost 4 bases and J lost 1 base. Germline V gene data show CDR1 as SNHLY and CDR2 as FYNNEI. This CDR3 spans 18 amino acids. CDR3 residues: CASSGTGGSRLNTGELFF. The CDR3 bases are TGTGCCAGCAGTGGCACAGGGGGCAGTCGATTGAACACCGGGGAGCTGTTTTTT.

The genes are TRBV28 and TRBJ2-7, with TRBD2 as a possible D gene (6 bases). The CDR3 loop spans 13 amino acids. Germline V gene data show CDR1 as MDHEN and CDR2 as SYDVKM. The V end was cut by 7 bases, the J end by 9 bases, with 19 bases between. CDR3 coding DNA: TGTGCCAGCACCACCCAGACCCGGGGGACGCAGTACTTC. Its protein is CASTTQTRGTQYF.

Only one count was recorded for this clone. CDR3 DNA: TGTGCCAGCTCACAAAAAACGACAGGGGGCGATATCTCCGGGGAGCTGTTTTTT. This sequence encodes CASSQKTTGGDISGELFF. The chain uses TRBV18 and TRBJ2-2; 10 nucleotides agree with TRBD1. Germline V lookup: CDR1 KGHSH, CDR2 LQKENI. This CDR3 comprises 18 residues. With V trimmed by 4 bases and J by 6 bases, 14 bases remained unmatched. Together with reference TRBV18 and TRBJ2-2, the CDR3 gives the full variable domain: NAGVMQNPRHLVRRRGQEARLRCSPMKGHSHVYWYRQLPEEGLKFMVYLQKENIIDESGMPKERFSAEFPKEGPSILRIQQVVRGDSAAYFCASSQKTTGGDISGELFFGEGSRLTVL.

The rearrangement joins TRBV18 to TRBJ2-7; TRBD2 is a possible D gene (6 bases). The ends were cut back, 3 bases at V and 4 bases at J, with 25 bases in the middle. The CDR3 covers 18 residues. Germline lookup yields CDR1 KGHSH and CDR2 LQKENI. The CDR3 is CASSPKIKAGRSPYEQYF. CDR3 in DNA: TGTGCCAGCTCACCGAAAATAAAGGCGGGGAGATCCCCTTACGAGCAGTACTTC. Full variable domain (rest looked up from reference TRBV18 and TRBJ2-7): NAGVMQNPRHLVRRRGQEARLRCSPMKGHSHVYWYRQLPEEGLKFMVYLQKENIIDESGMPKERFSAEFPKEGPSILRIQQVVRGDSAAYFCASSPKIKAGRSPYEQYFGPGTRLTVT.

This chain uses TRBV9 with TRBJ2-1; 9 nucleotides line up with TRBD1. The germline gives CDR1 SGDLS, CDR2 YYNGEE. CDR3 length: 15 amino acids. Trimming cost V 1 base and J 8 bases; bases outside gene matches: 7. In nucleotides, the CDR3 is TGTGCCAGCAGCGTAAAAGGTACAGGGGGCTATGAGCAGTTCTTC. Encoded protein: CASSVKGTGGYEQFF.

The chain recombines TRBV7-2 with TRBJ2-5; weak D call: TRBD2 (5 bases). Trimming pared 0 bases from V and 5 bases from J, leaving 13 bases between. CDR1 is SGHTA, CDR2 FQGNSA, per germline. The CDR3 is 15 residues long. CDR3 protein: CASSLAGRRGETQYF. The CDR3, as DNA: TGTGCCAGCAGCTTAGCCGGACGACGCGGGGAGACCCAGTACTTC. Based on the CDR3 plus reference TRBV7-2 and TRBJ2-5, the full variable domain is GAGVSQSPSNKVTEKGKDVELRCDPISGHTALYWYRQSLGQGLEFLIYFQGNSAPDKSGLPSDRFSAERTGGSVSTLTIQRTQQEDSAVYLCASSLAGRRGETQYFGPGTRLLVL.

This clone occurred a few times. The CDR3 protein is CASMFRGTGELFF. As DNA, the CDR3 is TGTGCCAGCATGTTCAGGGGCACCGGGGAGCTGTTTTTT. The V call is TRBV25-1, the J call TRBJ2-2, with D possibly being TRBD1 (6 bases). Trimming removed 7 bases at V and 4 bases at J, with 10 bases between. The CDR3 extends over 13 amino acids. The germline gives CDR1 MGHDK, CDR2 SYGVNS.

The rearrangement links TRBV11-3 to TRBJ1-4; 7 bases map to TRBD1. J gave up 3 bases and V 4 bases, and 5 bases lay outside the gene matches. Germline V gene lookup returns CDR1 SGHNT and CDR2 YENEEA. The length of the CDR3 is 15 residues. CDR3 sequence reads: CASSSTGAPNEKLFF. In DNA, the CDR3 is TGTGCCAGCAGCTCCACAGGGGCCCCTAATGAAAAACTGTTTTTT. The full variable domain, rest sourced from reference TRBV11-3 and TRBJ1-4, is EAGVVQSPRYKIIEKKQPVAFWCNPISGHNTLYWYLQNLGQGPELLIRYENEEAVDDSQLPKDRFSAERLKGVDSTLKIQPAELGDSAVYLCASSSTGAPNEKLFFGSGTQLSVL.

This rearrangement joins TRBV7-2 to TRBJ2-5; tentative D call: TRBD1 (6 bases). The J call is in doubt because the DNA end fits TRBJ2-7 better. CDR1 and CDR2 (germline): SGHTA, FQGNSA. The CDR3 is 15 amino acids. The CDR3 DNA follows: TGTGCCAGCAGCTTAGCGCGCAGGGGAGTCTACGAGCAGTACTTC. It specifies CASSLARRGVYEQYF.

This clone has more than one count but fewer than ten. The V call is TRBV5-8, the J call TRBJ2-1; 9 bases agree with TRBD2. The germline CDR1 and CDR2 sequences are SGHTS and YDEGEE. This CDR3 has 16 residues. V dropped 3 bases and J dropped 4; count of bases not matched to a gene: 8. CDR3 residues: CASSSASGALYNEQFF. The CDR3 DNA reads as TGTGCCAGCAGCTCTGCTAGCGGGGCCCTATACAATGAGCAGTTCTTC.

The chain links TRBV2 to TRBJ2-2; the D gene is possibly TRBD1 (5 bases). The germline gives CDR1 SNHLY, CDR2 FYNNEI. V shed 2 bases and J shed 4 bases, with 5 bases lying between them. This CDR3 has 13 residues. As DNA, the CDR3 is TGTGCCAGCAGTGAAAGGGGCACCGGGGAGCTGTTTTTT. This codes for CASSERGTGELFF.

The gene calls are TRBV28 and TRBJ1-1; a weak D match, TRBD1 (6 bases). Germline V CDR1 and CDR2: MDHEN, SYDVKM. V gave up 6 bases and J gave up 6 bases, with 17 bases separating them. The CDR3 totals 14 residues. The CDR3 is CASSPSGDKAEAFF. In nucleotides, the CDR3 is TGTGCCAGCAGCCCTAGTGGGGACAAGGCTGAAGCTTTCTTT.

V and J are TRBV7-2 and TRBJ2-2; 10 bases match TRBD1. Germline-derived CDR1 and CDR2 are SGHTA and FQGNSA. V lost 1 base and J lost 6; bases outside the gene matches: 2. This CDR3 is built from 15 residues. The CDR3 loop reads CASSLVGQGSGELFF. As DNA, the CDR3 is TGTGCCAGCAGCTTAGTGGGACAGGGGTCCGGGGAGCTGTTTTTT.

The CDR3 DNA sequence: TGTGCCAGCCATTACAGGGAAATAGCCCCTACAACTAATGAAAAACTGTTTTTT. It is translated as CASHYREIAPTTNEKLFF. The chain combines TRBV2 with TRBJ1-4; D is possibly TRBD1 (6 bases). Between the trimmed V and J ends, which lost 8 bases and 0 bases, there was a span of 22 bases. Germline CDR1 is SNHLY and CDR2 is FYNNEI. This CDR3 has 18 residues.

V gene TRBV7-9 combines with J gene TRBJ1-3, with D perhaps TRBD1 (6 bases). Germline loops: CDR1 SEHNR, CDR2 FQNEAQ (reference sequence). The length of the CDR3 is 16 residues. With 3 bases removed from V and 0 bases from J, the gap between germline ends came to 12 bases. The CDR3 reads CASSFGGPSSGNTIYF. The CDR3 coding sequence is TGTGCCAGCAGCTTCGGGGGGCCGAGCTCTGGAAACACCATATATTTT. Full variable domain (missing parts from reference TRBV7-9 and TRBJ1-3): DTGVSQNPRHKITKRGQNVTFRCDPISEHNRLYWYRQTLGQGPEFLTYFQNEAQLEKSRLLSDRFSAERPKGSFSTLEIQRTEQGDSAMYLCASSFGGPSSGNTIYFGEGSWLTVV.

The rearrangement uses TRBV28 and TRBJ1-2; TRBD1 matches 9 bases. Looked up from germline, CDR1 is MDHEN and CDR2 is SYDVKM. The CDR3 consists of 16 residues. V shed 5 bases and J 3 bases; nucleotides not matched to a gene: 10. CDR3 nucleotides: TGTGCCAGCAGTCCCGAGTGGGACAGGGAAGACTATGGCTACACCTTC. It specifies CASSPEWDREDYGYTF.

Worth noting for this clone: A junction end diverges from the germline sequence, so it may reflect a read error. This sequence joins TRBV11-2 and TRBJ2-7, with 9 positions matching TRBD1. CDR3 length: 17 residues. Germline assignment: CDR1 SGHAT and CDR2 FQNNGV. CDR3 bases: TGTGCCAGCAGCCGTAGGACCGGGACAGGGAGCTCCTCCGAGCAGTACTTC. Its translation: CASSRRTGTGSSSEQYF.

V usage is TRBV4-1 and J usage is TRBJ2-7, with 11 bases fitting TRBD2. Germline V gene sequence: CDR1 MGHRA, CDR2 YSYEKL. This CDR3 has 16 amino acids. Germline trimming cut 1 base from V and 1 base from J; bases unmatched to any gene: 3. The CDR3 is CASSQVPSGGSYEQYF. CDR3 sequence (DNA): TGCGCCAGCAGCCAAGTACCTAGCGGGGGGTCCTACGAGCAGTACTTC.

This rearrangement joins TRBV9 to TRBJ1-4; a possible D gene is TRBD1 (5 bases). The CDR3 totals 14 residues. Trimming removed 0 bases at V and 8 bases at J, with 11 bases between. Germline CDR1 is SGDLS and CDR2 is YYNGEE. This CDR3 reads CASSVGGAGEKLFF. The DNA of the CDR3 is TGTGCCAGCAGCGTAGGCGGGGCGGGCGAAAAACTGTTTTTT.

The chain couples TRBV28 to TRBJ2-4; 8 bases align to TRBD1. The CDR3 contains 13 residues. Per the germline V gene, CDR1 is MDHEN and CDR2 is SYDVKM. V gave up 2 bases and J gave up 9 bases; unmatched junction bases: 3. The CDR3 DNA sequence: TGTGCCAGCAGTTTACGTGACAGGGGCATTCAGTACTTC. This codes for CASSLRDRGIQYF. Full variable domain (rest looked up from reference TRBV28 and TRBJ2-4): DVKVTQSSRYLVKRTGEKVFLECVQDMDHENMFWYRQDPGLGLRLIYFSYDVKMKEKGDIPEGYSVSREKKERFSLILESASTNQTSMYLCASSLRDRGIQYFGAGTRLSVL.

The CDR3 bases are TGTGCCACCAGCAGAGAACAGGGGACCAAAAACATTCAGTACTTC. Protein: CATSREQGTKNIQYF. The chain has TRBV15 and TRBJ2-4; TRBD1 matches at 7 bases. The CDR3 covers 15 residues. The J segment lost 2 bases and the V segment lost 0 bases, leaving 1 base of the junction unmatched. Germline CDR1 LNHNV, CDR2 YYDKDF (reference sequence).

The CDR3 sequence is CASSPPSGGSSYEQYF. CDR3 coding DNA: TGTGCCAGCTCACCACCAAGCGGTGGGAGCTCCTACGAGCAGTACTTC. J is TRBJ2-7 and V is TRBV18, with D perhaps TRBD2 (5 bases). CDR1 KGHSH and CDR2 LQKENI come from the germline V gene. The CDR3 runs 16 residues. With 0 bases removed from V and 0 bases from J, the gap between germline ends came to 12 bases.

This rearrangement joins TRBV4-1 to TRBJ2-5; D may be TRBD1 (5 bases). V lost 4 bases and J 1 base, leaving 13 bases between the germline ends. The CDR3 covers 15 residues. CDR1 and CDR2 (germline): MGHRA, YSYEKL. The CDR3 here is CASSPWGGTQETQYF. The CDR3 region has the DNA TGCGCCAGCAGCCCCTGGGGCGGAACCCAAGAGACCCAGTACTTC.

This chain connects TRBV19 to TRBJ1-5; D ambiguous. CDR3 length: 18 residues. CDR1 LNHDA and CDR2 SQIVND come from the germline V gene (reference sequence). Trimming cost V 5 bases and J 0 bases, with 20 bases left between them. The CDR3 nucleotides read TGTGCCAGTAGTTCCTATTTGGAGGTCACTGATAGCAATCAGCCCCAGCATTTT. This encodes CASSSYLEVTDSNQPQHF.

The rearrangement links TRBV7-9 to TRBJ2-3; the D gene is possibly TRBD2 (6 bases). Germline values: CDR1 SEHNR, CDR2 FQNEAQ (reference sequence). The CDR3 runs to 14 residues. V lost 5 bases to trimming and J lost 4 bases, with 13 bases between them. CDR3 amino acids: CASSLDGTPDTQYF. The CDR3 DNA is TGTGCCAGCAGCCTTGACGGGACTCCAGATACGCAGTATTTT.